Presented here are 29 T cell receptor beta chains from one specimen sequenced in a study of T-cell reconstitution after alpha-beta-depleted transplantation in children. Construction of the TCRbeta library involved unique molecular identifiers. From the PCR reads, TCRdb called clonotypes with MiXCR, one entry per CDR3 protein. The profile shows tens of thousands of distinct CDR3 sequences, less than 55% of them singletons. Material: PBMCs, mostly from graft donor cells, obtained 360 days after TCRalphabeta/CD19-depleted stem cell transplant. The receptors come from a male patient between 5 and 17 years old who had a stem cell transplant for acute lymphoblastic leukemia, so the T cells may come from the graft donor.

The chain employs TRBV12-3 or TRBV12-4 and TRBJ2-7; D uncertain. This CDR3 comprises 13 residues. Trimming shortened V by 6 bases and J by 0 bases, and 9 bases separated the two germline ends. The CDR3 here is CASSHDGSYEQYF. The CDR3 nucleotides read TGTGCCAGCAGCCACGACGGCTCCTACGAGCAGTACTTC.

The DNA of the CDR3 is TGCGCCAGCAGCTTCTTAGCAGACGTCACCGGGGAGCTGTTTTTT. Its protein is CASSFLADVTGELFF. This rearrangement joins TRBV5-1 to TRBJ2-2; no reliable D call. Germline V gene lookup returns CDR1 SGHRS and CDR2 YFSETQ. The CDR3 has 15 amino acids. Trimming left V 2 bases short and J 4 bases short, with 12 bases between.

V gene TRBV24-1 combines with J gene TRBJ1-5; D ambiguous. Trimming removed 12 bases from V and 3 bases from J, with 14 bases in between. The V gene's germline CDR1 is KGHDR and CDR2 SFDVKD. The CDR3 is made up of 13 amino acids. CDR3 DNA: TGTGCCCCCCCCGGGGTCTACAATCAGCCCCAGCATTTT. It translates to CAPPGVYNQPQHF.

This chain links TRBV28 with TRBJ2-3; 11 bases line up with TRBD2. The CDR3 covers 17 residues. Germline CDR1 and CDR2: MDHEN and SYDVKM. V lost 6 bases, J lost 2 bases, and 10 bases stayed unmatched. In DNA form, the CDR3 reads TGTGCCAGCAGCCGGTTTCCTAGCGGGAGGAACACAGATACGCAGTATTTT. Protein: CASSRFPSGRNTDTQYF.

The chain employs TRBV5-1 and TRBJ2-7; 12 positions match TRBD2. CDR1 and CDR2 from the germline V gene are SGHRS and YFSETQ. This CDR3 has 16 residues. V lost 4 bases and J lost 1; bases outside the gene matches: 6. For the CDR3, the DNA is TGCGCCAGCAGCCTCGGACTAGCGGGGATTTCCTACGAGCAGTACTTC. Translated, it gives CASSLGLAGISYEQYF.

J is TRBJ1-2 and V is TRBV6-5; D possibly corresponds to TRBD1 (6 bases). CDR1 and CDR2 from the germline V gene are MNHEY and SVGAGI. CDR3 length equals 15 residues. V lost 5 bases to trimming and J lost 4 bases, with 17 bases between them. CDR3 protein: CASSNSYDRPYGYTF. CDR3 DNA: TGTGCCAGCAGTAATTCTTACGACAGGCCCTATGGCTACACCTTC.

This clonotype was counted only a few times. V is TRBV5-1 and J is TRBJ1-2, with D maybe TRBD1 (5 bases). The CDR3 extends over 13 amino acids. Trimming pared 4 bases from V and 6 bases from J, leaving 13 bases between. Germline V gives CDR1 SGHRS, CDR2 YFSETQ. The CDR3 nucleotides read TGCGCCAGCAGCCATCAGGGCGGTCATGGCTACACCTTC. Residues: CASSHQGGHGYTF. Full variable domain (missing parts from reference TRBV5-1 and TRBJ1-2): KAGVTQTPRYLIKTRGQQVTLSCSPISGHRSVSWYQQTPGQGLQFLFEYFSETQRNKGNFPGRFSGRQFSNSRSEMNVSTLELGDSALYLCASSHQGGHGYTFGSGTRLTVV.

The CDR3 DNA reads as TGTGCCAGCAGCCGTTTCGCAGATACGCAGTATTTT. Protein sequence: CASSRFADTQYF. The chain combines TRBV7-8 with TRBJ2-3; D uncertain. Trimming pared 5 bases from V and 4 bases from J, leaving 7 bases between. This CDR3 has 12 residues. Germline V CDR1 and CDR2: SGHVS, FQNEAQ.

This clonotype was detected only a few times. The chain combines TRBV9 with TRBJ2-7; TRBD1 matches 11 bases. The CDR3 contains 14 residues. With 4 bases clipped from V and 9 bases from J, the junction kept 9 bases outside the gene matches. Germline V gene sequence: CDR1 SGDLS, CDR2 YYNGEE. The chain's CDR3 is CASSPRDRGSWQYF. CDR3 bases: TGTGCCAGCAGCCCCCGGGACAGGGGGTCTTGGCAGTACTTC.

The chain is built from TRBV7-2 and TRBJ2-1; D is unclear. Germline CDR1 and CDR2: SGHTA and FQGNSA. The CDR3 covers 15 residues. Trimming took off 1 base at V and 0 bases at J, with 7 bases between the two ends. The CDR3 DNA sequence: TGTGCCAGCAGCTTAGATAGCAGCTCCTACAATGAGCAGTTCTTC. This codes for CASSLDSSSYNEQFF.

This sequence joins TRBV5-1 and TRBJ1-4; 8 bases agree with TRBD1. The CDR3 totals 14 residues. Germline CDR1 SGHRS, CDR2 YFSETQ. Trimming at V came to 1 base and at J to 9 bases, leaving 5 bases not matched to a gene. CDR3 nucleotide sequence: TGCGCCAGCAGCTTGCCTGGACAGGGTCAAAAACTGTTTTTT. Residues: CASSLPGQGQKLFF.

This chain links TRBV6-5 with TRBJ2-1; D is unclear. V lost 2 bases and J 4 bases, leaving 6 bases between the germline ends. Germline V gene sequence: CDR1 MNHEY, CDR2 SVGAGI. The CDR3 runs to 13 residues. The CDR3 sequence is CASSYEGYNEQFF. CDR3 bases: TGTGCCAGCAGTTACGAAGGTTACAATGAGCAGTTCTTC.

The rearrangement uses TRBV6-5 and TRBJ2-3; weak D call: TRBD2 (6 bases). With 4 bases removed from V and 2 bases from J, the gap between germline ends came to 10 bases. Germline lookup yields CDR1 MNHEY and CDR2 SVGAGI. There are 14 residues in the CDR3. The CDR3 here is CASSSGLLTDTQYF. CDR3 nucleotides: TGTGCCAGCAGTTCGGGACTTCTCACAGATACGCAGTATTTT.

This clonotype was observed a handful of times. The chain has TRBV24-1 and TRBJ1-1; no definite D call. This CDR3 is built from 17 residues. Germline V gives CDR1 KGHDR, CDR2 SFDVKD. Trimming removed 1 base at V and 0 bases at J, with 14 bases between. CDR3 nucleotide sequence: TGTGCCACCAGTGATTTAGTCCAGGCTAAAATGAACACTGAAGCTTTCTTT. This encodes CATSDLVQAKMNTEAFF.

The CDR3 DNA follows: TGTGCCAGCAGTTTTGGGACACTCCCCACAGATACGCAGTATTTT. Its protein product is CASSFGTLPTDTQYF. The J gene is TRBJ2-3, the V gene TRBV27; D is perhaps TRBD1 (6 bases). From germline, CDR1 is MNHEY and CDR2 SMNVEV (reference sequence). The CDR3 runs 15 residues. The V end was cut by 3 bases, the J end by 2 bases, with 12 bases between.

This clonotype was counted between two and nine times. The genes are TRBV5-1 and TRBJ2-7; D possibly corresponds to TRBD1 (5 bases). V lost 0 bases, J lost 3 bases, and 10 bases lay in between. This CDR3 has 14 amino acids. Looked up from germline, CDR1 is SGHRS and CDR2 is YFSETQ. CDR3 loop: CASSLETDLYEQYF. The CDR3 nucleotides read TGCGCCAGCAGCTTGGAGACAGACCTCTACGAGCAGTACTTC.

The rearrangement uses TRBV7-7 and TRBJ2-2; D unresolved. V lost 5 bases and J lost 5, with 15 bases in between. CDR3 length: 15 amino acids. Per germline, CDR1 SSHAT and CDR2 FNYEAQ (reference sequence). The CDR3 region has the DNA TGTGCCAGCAGCCTAAACTTCGGGTATACCGGGGAGCTGTTTTTT. Translation gives CASSLNFGYTGELFF.

The rearrangement joins TRBV28 to TRBJ2-3; perhaps TRBD2 as D (5 bases). The CDR3 is 15 residues long. CDR1 and CDR2 from the germline V gene are MDHEN and SYDVKM. The V gene lost 6 bases and the J gene lost 1 base, with 14 bases spanning the gap. The CDR3: CASSLLAGGTDTQYF. CDR3 DNA sequence: TGTGCCAGCAGCCTGCTAGCCGGCGGCACAGATACGCAGTATTTT.

This chain uses TRBV12-3 or TRBV12-4 with TRBJ2-3, with TRBD1 as a possible D gene (6 bases). This CDR3 is built from 17 residues. The V gene lost 6 bases and the J gene lost 4 bases, with 23 bases spanning the gap. CDR3 bases: TGTGCCAGCAGGAGGACAGACCCTTCCTGGCACGCAGATACGCAGTATTTT. It is translated as CASRRTDPSWHADTQYF.

This clonotype occurred a few times. The chain has TRBV6-1 and TRBJ1-3, with D unclear. V was cut by 5 bases and J by 8 bases, with 16 bases left in between. Germline V gives CDR1 MNHNS, CDR2 SASEGT. The CDR3 extends over 14 amino acids. The CDR3 sequence is CASSPRPAGDTIYF. The CDR3 DNA reads as TGTGCCAGCAGTCCGCGTCCAGCCGGGGACACCATATATTTT.

The chain recombines TRBV14 with TRBJ2-2; D remains ambiguous. The germline CDR1 and CDR2 sequences are SGHDN and FVKESK. This CDR3 has 13 amino acids. V shed 4 bases and J shed 6 bases, with 9 bases lying between them. The DNA of the CDR3 is TGTGCCAGCAGCCCGGTCCGTGCCGGGGAGCTGTTTTTT. It translates to CASSPVRAGELFF.

This clonotype was recorded a few times. CDR3 protein: CSVEWWGQGSYNEQFF. CDR3 nucleotides: TGCAGCGTTGAATGGTGGGGACAGGGCTCCTACAATGAGCAGTTCTTC. The chain carries TRBV29-1 and TRBJ2-1, with 9 positions matching TRBD1. The V gene end was trimmed by 2 bases and the J gene end by 0 bases; junction bases not matched to a gene: 5. The CDR3 totals 16 residues. CDR1 and CDR2 (germline): SQVTM, ANQGSEA.

DNA of the CDR3: TGCAGTGCTAGAGAGCCCCTGGGACAGGGAAGGGAGCAGTACTTC. Its protein product is CSAREPLGQGREQYF. V is TRBV20-1 and J is TRBJ2-7; 9 bases are shared with TRBD1. V dropped 0 bases and J dropped 7; count of bases not matched to a gene: 10. This CDR3 region has 15 residues. The V gene's germline CDR1 is DFQATT and CDR2 SNEGSKA (reference sequence).

The chain has TRBV7-8 and TRBJ2-7, with 7 bases fitting TRBD2. From germline, CDR1 is SGHVS and CDR2 FQNEAQ. The CDR3 totals 13 residues. The V and J ends lost 5 bases and 3 bases, in that order; junction bases with no gene match: 4. Written as DNA, the CDR3 is TGTGCCAGCAGCGCTGGGGGGGGCTACGAGCAGTACTTC. It specifies CASSAGGGYEQYF.

The V gene is TRBV7-6, the J gene TRBJ2-1, with D maybe TRBD1 (5 bases). This CDR3 contains 11 residues. Trimming shortened V by 4 bases and J by 10 bases, and 8 bases separated the two germline ends. From germline, CDR1 is SGHVS and CDR2 FNYEAQ. CDR3: CASSSYREQFF. For the CDR3, the DNA is TGTGCCAGCAGCTCTTACAGGGAGCAGTTCTTC.

This rearrangement joins TRBV5-6 to TRBJ1-1; 9 bases match TRBD1. The germline gives CDR1 SGHDT, CDR2 YYEEEE. The CDR3 spans 14 residues. J was trimmed by 8 bases and V by 4 bases; bases with no gene match: 9. In nucleotides, the CDR3 is TGTGCCAGCAGCCTGGGACAGGGAAAGGGAGAAGCTTTCTTT. Translated: CASSLGQGKGEAFF.

CDR3 coding DNA: TGCAGTGCTGGGGGACACTTCATGAACACTGAAGCTTTCTTT. The encoded protein is CSAGGHFMNTEAFF. J is TRBJ1-1 and V is TRBV20-1; D may be TRBD1 (6 bases). The CDR3 has 14 residues. Germline-derived CDR1 and CDR2 are DFQATT and SNEGSKA (reference sequence). Trimming left V 5 bases short and J 0 bases short, with 13 bases between.

The V and J genes are TRBV10-3 and TRBJ1-2, with 7 bases lining up with TRBD1. The CDR3 runs to 13 residues. CDR1 and CDR2 (germline): ENHRY, SYGVKD. The V and J ends lost 8 bases and 4 bases, in that order; junction bases with no gene match: 7. CDR3 protein: CAIVDRDSYGYTF. CDR3 sequence (DNA): TGTGCCATCGTGGACCGGGACAGCTATGGCTACACCTTC.

The chain employs TRBV27 and TRBJ1-1; the D gene is possibly TRBD1 (6 bases). Per germline, CDR1 MNHEY and CDR2 SMNVEV (reference sequence). The V end was cut by 4 bases, the J end by 0 bases, with 12 bases between. The CDR3 consists of 15 residues. CDR3 region: CASSSLGQMNTEAFF. The CDR3 nucleotides read TGTGCCAGCAGTTCCCTAGGACAGATGAACACTGAAGCTTTCTTT.